This T cell receptor beta chain is from a study of T cell responses to AZD1222 COVID-19 vaccine. In the case of this clone: As yet, its antigen is unknown.

Profiling relied on immunoSEQ multiplex PCR, and the TCRdb table lists in-frame clones only, not all of them. The table lists about 25,000 clones, about nine tenths of them singletons. The CDR3 runs to 16 residues. Trimming removed 5 bases from V and 3 bases from J; junction bases left unmatched: 10. Germline CDR1 is SEHNR and CDR2 is FQNEAQ (reference sequence). Overall study results and limits: Among the donors, most were white British and more were female, and clonal diversity was possibly underestimated. Only a handful of AZD1222 recipients, several in all, had baseline seropositivity. Among spike-specific TCRs, nearly half reportedly target unmutated variant regions.

Second-dose schedules of about 4 or about 12 weeks were combined. The chain joins TRBV7-9 to TRBJ1-1; TRBD1 matches at 9 bases. Source: peripheral blood, taken 28 days after the second AZD1222 dose. This TCR derives from an adult who received the AZD1222 COVID-19 vaccine. This CDR3 is CASSQPGQGSYTEAFF. The CDR3 nucleotides read TGTGCCAGCAGCCAACCGGGACAGGGATCGTACACTGAAGCTTTCTTT.